These 2 T cell receptor beta chains came from one sample sequenced in a study of shared clonotypes between healthy human individuals. Method: immunoSEQ multiplex PCR; TCRdb's copy keeps in-frame clones and lacks some. This sample has around 2.5 million clones, with 93% found just once. Specimen: naive CD4+ T cells from PBMCs. Subset meaning: CD45RA+ positively selected. Source of these receptors: a man aged 18 to 29 in good health. Some clones in this sample may be carry-over from other donors' samples.

The rearrangement links TRBV7-2 to TRBJ1-1; D gene unclear. The V gene lost 1 base and the J gene lost 4 bases, with 19 bases spanning the gap. The germline V gene has CDR1 SGHTA and CDR2 FQGNSA. CDR3 length: 17 amino acids. The CDR3 DNA reads as TGTGCCAGCAGCTTAGTCTTCAGGCTCGTAAGTGGCACTGAAGCTTTCTTT. As protein: CASSLVFRLVSGTEAFF.

The chain joins TRBV6-9 to TRBJ1-1; D is uncertain. The germline gives CDR1 MNHGY, CDR2 SVAAGI. This CDR3 has 13 residues. Trimming removed 4 bases from V and 1 base from J, with 7 bases in between. CDR3 DNA: TGTGCCAGCAGTTTGGGCCCGAACACTGAAGCTTTCTTT. This gives the protein CASSLGPNTEAFF.